Following are 21 T cell receptor beta chains from one sample sequenced in a study of beta chain features in type 1 diabetes. Expressed TCRB transcripts were sequenced because the isolated RNA had all been reverse transcribed beforehand. Assay: immunoSEQ multiplex PCR; the TCRdb copy retains only in-frame clones and omits some. The data contain 95,000 to 150,000 clones, roughly 15% of them singletons. Broader study findings: In every one of the four CD4+ subsets, TCRB CDR3s were moderately but significantly shorter in Type 1 diabetes patients.

Their recognized antigens are unknown. The sample taken for sequencing was central memory CD4+ T cells from blood. Receptors were obtained from a man aged 30 to 45 with type 1 diabetes.

The rearrangement uses TRBV18 and TRBJ2-5, with 7 bases matching TRBD1. Germline trimming cut 6 bases from V and 3 bases from J; bases unmatched to any gene: 4. This CDR3 comprises 13 residues. CDR1 and CDR2 from the germline V gene are KGHSH and LQKENI. The CDR3 DNA reads as TGTGCCAGCTCTCCGGGACAGAAAGAGACCCAGTACTTC. Translation: CASSPGQKETQYF.

The rearrangement uses TRBV9 and TRBJ2-7, with 8 bases lining up with TRBD2. Germline CDR1 reads SGDLS; CDR2 reads YYNGEE. The V and J ends lost 0 bases and 4 bases, in that order; junction bases with no gene match: 6. This CDR3 region has 15 residues. Here the CDR3 reads CASSVGGSGVYEQYF. The DNA for the CDR3 is TGTGCCAGCAGCGTAGGCGGTAGCGGGGTATACGAGCAGTACTTC.

This clone has just a few counts. The CDR3 region has the DNA TGTGCCAGCTCACCAATGGACAGAGAACTCTATGGCTACACCTTC. Residues: CASSPMDRELYGYTF. This chain uses TRBV18 with TRBJ1-2, with D possibly matching TRBD1 (6 bases). This CDR3 has 15 amino acids. Germline CDR1 reads KGHSH; CDR2 reads LQKENI. Trimming removed 2 bases from V and 4 bases from J, with 14 bases in between.

The rearrangement links TRBV10-3 to TRBJ1-1; no clear D. CDR3 length: 12 residues. The germline CDR1 and CDR2 sequences are ENHRY and SYGVKD. V dropped 0 bases and J dropped 4 bases, with 3 bases sitting between them. Written as DNA, the CDR3 is TGTGCCATCAGTGAGTCCCGCACTGAAGCTTTCTTT. Residues: CAISESRTEAFF.

This clone was seen a handful of times. The V gene is TRBV11-2, the J gene TRBJ2-3; D is perhaps TRBD1 or TRBD2 (6 bases each). This CDR3 has 15 residues. Trimming shortened V by 6 bases and J by 0 bases, and 13 bases separated the two germline ends. Germline V gives CDR1 SGHAT, CDR2 FQNNGV. Here the CDR3 DNA reads TGTGCCAGCAGGAGGCCGGGGGCTAGCACAGATACGCAGTATTTT. Translated, it gives CASRRPGASTDTQYF.

This clone was seen a handful of times. The V gene is TRBV4-3, the J gene TRBJ2-1; the D gene is possibly TRBD1 (6 bases). V lost 4 bases and J lost 10, with 11 bases in between. Per the germline V gene, CDR1 is LGHNA and CDR2 is YSLEER. The CDR3 totals 12 residues. DNA of the CDR3: TGCGCCAGCAGCCCCTCAGGGACAGAGCAGTTCTTC. It codes for CASSPSGTEQFF.

This clone was seen a handful of times. The gene calls are TRBV15 and TRBJ2-6, with 7 bases that match TRBD2. Germline values: CDR1 LNHNV, CDR2 YYDKDF (reference sequence). J lost 2 bases, V lost 0 bases, and 10 bases had no gene match. The CDR3 covers 19 residues. The CDR3 DNA sequence: TGTGCCACCAGCAGAGAAGCGGGACGGAATATCGCTGGGGCCAACGTCCTGACTTTC. This gives the protein CATSREAGRNIAGANVLTF.

The V call is TRBV7-9, the J call TRBJ1-6, with a possible D match to TRBD1 (5 bases). The V end was cut by 8 bases, the J end by 0 bases, with 14 bases between. Germline V gene sequence: CDR1 SEHNR, CDR2 FQNEAQ (reference sequence). The CDR3 length is 16 residues. CDR3 amino acids: CASSPGGSSYNSPLHF. CDR3 in DNA: TGTGCCAGCTCACCCGGGGGGAGCTCCTATAATTCACCCCTCCACTTT.

The chain carries TRBV28 and TRBJ2-7; tentative D call: TRBD1 (7 bases). V lost 7 bases and J 2 bases, leaving 15 bases between the germline ends. CDR1 and CDR2 (germline): MDHEN, SYDVKM. The CDR3 consists of 14 residues. The CDR3 DNA sequence: TGTGCCAGCAAGGGCGGGGACAGACCCTACGAGCAGTACTTC. This codes for CASKGGDRPYEQYF.

This clone was observed a handful of times. J is TRBJ2-5 and V is TRBV7-2; TRBD1 matches 7 bases. J lost 3 bases, V lost 4 bases, and 5 bases had no gene match. The CDR3 has 14 residues. Per the germline V gene, CDR1 is SGHTA and CDR2 is FQGNSA. DNA for the CDR3: TGTGCCAGCAGCTCGCCGGGACAGAAAGAGACCCAGTACTTC. Translation gives CASSSPGQKETQYF.

The chain recombines TRBV4-3 with TRBJ2-7, with TRBD1 matching 11 bases. This CDR3 is built from 16 residues. With V trimmed by 1 base and J by 5 bases, 7 bases remained unmatched. Germline CDR1 and CDR2: LGHNA and YSLEER. The CDR3 sequence: CASSQGAGTGGDEQYF. CDR3 nucleotide sequence: TGCGCCAGCAGCCAAGGGGCAGGGACAGGGGGTGACGAGCAGTACTTC.

V is TRBV5-6 and J is TRBJ2-1; D is perhaps TRBD2 (5 bases). CDR3 size: 16 residues. Germline CDR1 reads SGHDT; CDR2 reads YYEEEE. V was shortened by 0 bases and J by 0 bases, with 10 bases between the two germline ends. CDR3 nucleotide sequence: TGTGCCAGCAGCTTGGGAGGGCGTACCTCCTACAATGAGCAGTTCTTC. Its protein product is CASSLGGRTSYNEQFF. Filled out from reference TRBV5-6 and TRBJ2-1, the complete variable domain reads DAGVTQSPTHLIKTRGQQVTLRCSPKSGHDTVSWYQQALGQGPQFIFQYYEEEERQRGNFPDRFSGHQFPNYSSELNVNALLLGDSALYLCASSLGGRTSYNEQFFGPGTRLTVL.

This clone was counted only a few times. V and J are TRBV11-2 and TRBJ2-1; 10 bases fit TRBD2. Germline CDR1 SGHAT, CDR2 FQNNGV. CDR3 size: 17 residues. V dropped 0 bases and J dropped 2; count of bases not matched to a gene: 4. This CDR3 reads CASSLDIAGGTYNEQFF. CDR3 coding DNA: TGTGCCAGCAGCTTAGATATAGCGGGGGGCACCTACAATGAGCAGTTCTTC.

This sequence joins TRBV10-3 and TRBJ2-5; perhaps TRBD1 as D (5 bases). The CDR3 runs 13 residues. The V end was cut by 10 bases, the J end by 3 bases, with 15 bases between. Germline V gene data show CDR1 as ENHRY and CDR2 as SYGVKD. The CDR3 reads CATQGKGEETQYF. In DNA, the CDR3 is TGTGCCACCCAGGGTAAAGGGGAAGAGACCCAGTACTTC.

This clone was observed a handful of times. The chain employs TRBV7-9 and TRBJ1-5; TRBD1 matches at 8 bases. CDR3 length: 15 amino acids. CDR1 SEHNR and CDR2 FQNEAQ come from the germline V gene (reference sequence). V lost 5 bases to trimming and J lost 4 bases; unmatched junction nucleotides: 7. DNA of the CDR3: TGTGCCAGCAGCCTTGACAGGGGCTCGAATCAGCCCCAGCATTTT. Protein: CASSLDRGSNQPQHF.

The V gene is TRBV6-6, the J gene TRBJ1-3, with D possibly matching TRBD1 (5 bases). The V end was cut by 7 bases, the J end by 1 base, with 17 bases between. CDR3 length: 16 residues. The germline CDR1 and CDR2 sequences are MNHNY and SVGAGI (reference sequence). DNA for the CDR3: TGTGCCAGCATCCCTCCAGGGCAATCATCTGGAAACACCATATATTTT. Its protein is CASIPPGQSSGNTIYF.

The table lists this clone with many counts. The CDR3 DNA sequence: TGTGCCTTAGGCAACAACAGGGGTGACTATGGCTACACCTTC. The encoded protein is CALGNNRGDYGYTF. The chain couples TRBV30 to TRBJ1-2; 7 nucleotides align to TRBD1. This CDR3 region has 14 residues. Trimming at V came to 7 bases and at J to 3 bases, leaving 11 bases not matched to a gene. Germline V lookup: CDR1 GTSNPN, CDR2 SVGIG (reference sequence).

This clone was observed a few times. V and J are TRBV30 and TRBJ1-3, with D unresolved. V shed 8 bases and J shed 0 bases, with 8 bases lying between them. Per germline, CDR1 GTSNPN and CDR2 SVGIG (reference sequence). The CDR3 sequence is 12 residues long. The CDR3 is CALAPSGNTIYF. The CDR3 DNA follows: TGTGCCCTTGCTCCCTCTGGAAACACCATATATTTT.

CDR3 sequence: CASSAGGVTNYGYTF. For the CDR3, the DNA is TGTGCCAGCAGTGCAGGGGGAGTTACTAACTATGGCTACACCTTC. The chain recombines TRBV9 with TRBJ1-2; 7 bases map to TRBD1. The CDR3 sequence is 15 residues long. Germline V gives CDR1 SGDLS, CDR2 YYNGEE. V was pared by 5 bases and J by 0 bases, with 7 bases of the junction left unmatched.

This clone has more than one count but fewer than ten. The chain links TRBV7-2 to TRBJ2-3, with a tentative D call TRBD2 (7 bases). The CDR3 is 15 amino acids. Looked up from germline, CDR1 is SGHTA and CDR2 is FQGNSA. With 5 bases removed from V and 0 bases from J, the gap between germline ends came to 12 bases. The CDR3 loop reads CASSKRGGSTDTQYF. CDR3 bases: TGTGCCAGCAGCAAGAGGGGGGGTAGCACAGATACGCAGTATTTT.

This clone was detected many times. Other nucleotide sequences in the sample specify the same CDR3. This sequence joins TRBV18 and TRBJ2-1; 14 bases agree with TRBD2. The junction had 1 base not matched to a gene; V was cut back by 3 bases and J by 6 bases. This CDR3 region has 15 residues. The V gene's germline CDR1 is KGHSH and CDR2 LQKENI. DNA of the CDR3: TGTGCCAGCTCACCGACTAGCGGGGGGGCCAATGAGCAGTTCTTC. As protein: CASSPTSGGANEQFF.